The clone carrying this T cell receptor beta chain is a singleton in its sample. Everyone who took part was 18 to 89 years old, and they came from 20 to 25 US areas. Clinical history as reported by participants underpinned cohort assignment. These data come from a study of blood T cell repertoires in COVID-19. For the study at large: T cells, B-cell-depleted T cells, or PBMCs provided the cDNA or gDNA that served as material.

In the authors' methods: Reference gene primer amplification yielded estimated nucleated cell counts. Using immunoSEQ multiplex PCR, the repertoire was profiled, and TCRdb retains in-frame clones only, with some absent. V, J and clone size are taken as reported in that table, and D and trimming were inferred from the DNA itself. This sample has 150,000 to 200,000 clones, with 65% to 80% found just once. V shed 3 bases and J 7 bases; nucleotides not matched to a gene: 9. This CDR3 region has 16 residues. CDR1 and CDR2 (germline): SGHDN, FVKESK. The chain is built from TRBV14 and TRBJ2-1, with 10 bases that match TRBD2. Sequencing was carried out using PBMCs or T cells enriched from blood (not recorded which). The origin of this receptor is a woman aged 50 to 60 with acute COVID-19. CDR3 protein: CASSQEAGGLENEQFF. CDR3 nucleotides: TGTGCCAGCAGCCAGGAAGCGGGGGGGCTGGAAAATGAGCAGTTCTTC.